These 8 T cell receptor beta chains were sequenced from one sample in a study of blood T cells in healthy people across ages. Next came a second PCR, run for about 7 to 12 cycles, which used a sample-barcoded 5' primer along with a J-beta primer mix. Using its own MiXCR run on the 5' RACE reads, TCRdb lists one record per CDR3 protein. The data contain fewer than 900,000 distinct CDR3 sequences, approximately 35% of them singletons. The sample consisted of blood. These TCRs come from a man between 18 and 35 years old in good health.

In the case of this clonotype: This may be a read error, as it is one base from a much larger clone. The chain combines TRBV12-3 or TRBV12-4 with TRBJ1-2; D is perhaps TRBD1 (6 bases). The CDR3 is 14 residues long. The V and J ends lost 5 bases and 2 bases respectively, with 12 bases between them. For the CDR3, the DNA is TGTGCCAGCAGTGTCTTCGGACAGAACTATGGCTACACCTTC. Amino acids: CASSVFGQNYGYTF.

This clonotype was observed many times. The chain employs TRBV12-3 or TRBV12-4 and TRBJ2-1, with TRBD1 matching over 7 bases. J gave up 3 bases and V 8 bases, and 4 bases lay outside the gene matches. The CDR3 loop spans 13 amino acids. CDR3 coding DNA: TGTGCCAGCGGTCAGGGGGACTACAATGAGCAGTTCTTC. This encodes CASGQGDYNEQFF.

Notes on this clonotype: Since a much larger clone is just one base distant, this may be a read error. The chain joins TRBV29-1 to TRBJ2-5; D unresolved. The CDR3 is 13 residues long. Germline-derived CDR1 and CDR2 are SQVTM and ANQGSEA. The V end was cut by 7 bases, the J end by 11 bases, with 23 bases between. The CDR3 region has the DNA TGCAGCGCGTCCCAGTCCCTCTACGATGAGCAGTACTTC. It is translated as CSASQSLYDEQYF.

This clonotype was detected many times. The V gene is TRBV20-1, the J gene TRBJ1-2, with TRBD1 matching over 7 bases. Germline assignment: CDR1 DFQATT and CDR2 SNEGSKA (reference sequence). J gave up 0 bases and V 5 bases, and 9 bases lay outside the gene matches. This CDR3 has 15 amino acids. CDR3 DNA sequence: TGCAGTGCTTGGTTAGGGGACAGCGCTAACTATGGCTACACCTTC. Translated: CSAWLGDSANYGYTF.

About this clonotype itself: It is likely a read error, because the conserved phenylalanine at the end of the CDR3 is missing. The V call is TRBV29-1, the J call TRBJ2-1; TRBD1 agrees at 9 bases. The V and J ends lost 6 bases and 5 bases, in that order; junction bases with no gene match: 8. CDR3 size: 14 residues. The V gene's germline CDR1 is SQVTM and CDR2 ANQGSEA. The CDR3 nucleotides are TGCAGCGTGCGTGACAGGGGGTTTGACAATGAGCAGTTCGTC. Protein sequence: CSVRDRGFDNEQFV.

This clonotype was found once. The chain has TRBV6-6 and TRBJ1-2; unclear D gene. Trimming removed 5 bases at V and 1 base at J, with 8 bases between. The CDR3 is 13 amino acids. The germline V gene has CDR1 MNHNY and CDR2 SVGAGI (reference sequence). The CDR3 DNA sequence: TGTGCCAGCAGTGACGTCCGTAACTATGGCTACACCTTC. This codes for CASSDVRNYGYTF.

V is TRBV7-2 and J is TRBJ1-2; a weak D match, TRBD1 (5 bases). The germline V gene has CDR1 SGHTA and CDR2 FQGNSA. There are 14 residues in the CDR3. The V and J ends lost 0 bases and 8 bases respectively, with 13 bases between them. The CDR3 loop is CASSLASDSRGYTF. CDR3 in DNA: TGTGCCAGCAGCTTAGCGAGCGACAGTCGGGGCTACACCTTC.

With respect to this clonotype: A much larger clone is a single base away; this may be a read error. The rearrangement links TRBV3-1 to TRBJ2-4, with 10 positions matching TRBD2. The assigned J gene may be wrong: the sequence end matches TRBJ2-7 better. The CDR3 totals 15 residues. Germline V gene sequence: CDR1 LGHDT, CDR2 YNNKEL (reference sequence). The chain's CDR3 is CAGSQTAGGPYEQYF. DNA of the CDR3: TGTGCCGGCAGCCAAACAGCGGGGGGGCCTTACGAGCAGTACTTC.